This T cell receptor (beta chain) was found in a study of Ad26.COV2.S vaccination and SARS-CoV-2 variants. Study overall: Once or twice, 56 days apart, Ad26.COV2.S was delivered intramuscularly.

Documented treatment: roughly 18 received Ad26.COV2.S at low or high dose, single or two shots; about 5 received placebo; per-sample allocation not given. Following the first vaccine or placebo injection, samples were taken on day 63. Donation was by an adult aged 18-55 years who was in Boston. The germline CDR1 and CDR2 sequences are SGHTA and FQGNSA. The CDR3 consists of 15 residues. The ends lost 2 bases at V and 4 bases at J; junction bases unmatched: 5. Assay: immunoSEQ multiplex PCR; the TCRdb copy retains only in-frame clones and omits some. Counted here are about 350,000 clones, approximately 85% occurring once; the ten biggest clones make up 3% to 4%.

This TCR derives from a person between 18 and 65 years old who received the Ad26.COV2.S COVID-19 vaccine or a placebo. The material was peripheral blood, obtained in a trial of Ad26.COV2.S vaccine versus placebo. The rearrangement joins TRBV7-2 to TRBJ2-1, with 7 nucleotides matching TRBD1. CDR3 in DNA: TGTGCCAGCAGCTTATTTCAGGGGGTTTACAATGAGCAGTTCTTC. This encodes CASSLFQGVYNEQFF.